The 11 T cell receptor beta chains reported below all come from one sample, sequenced in a study of T cell repertoires in cytomegalovirus infection. Their target antigens are unknown. TCRdb reanalysed the reads using MiXCR and keeps one entry per CDR3 protein. The repertoire holds about 920,000 distinct CDR3 sequences, with approximately 31% as singletons. The sample in question was cultured CD8+ T cells from PBMCs, obtained from culture after CMV antigen stimulation. These receptors all stem from a human donor in good health (CMV status not recorded). Some clones in this sample may be carry-over from other donors' samples.

Many counts were recorded for this clonotype. This chain joins TRBV7-8 and TRBJ2-5; D possibly uses TRBD1 or TRBD2 (6 bases each). The CDR3 has 15 residues. V lost 3 bases and J lost 5, with 16 bases in between. Germline CDR1 SGHVS, CDR2 FQNEAQ. The CDR3 DNA reads TGTGCCAGCAGCTTCAACGGGGGCGCGGGGGAGACCCAGTACTTC. This sequence encodes CASSFNGGAGETQYF.

In this sample, this clonotype turned up a few times. The V call is TRBV4-1, the J call TRBJ2-1; 10 nucleotides line up with TRBD2. V lost 3 bases and J lost 5; bases outside the gene matches: 7. CDR1 and CDR2 from the germline V gene are MGHRA and YSYEKL. The CDR3 is made up of 16 amino acids. The CDR3 nucleotides read TGCGCCAGCAGCCATAGAAGCGGGGGGGTAAACAATGAGCAGTTCTTC. Residues: CASSHRSGGVNNEQFF.

The rearrangement links TRBV2 to TRBJ2-7; D remains unclear. Germline CDR1 SNHLY, CDR2 FYNNEI. Trimming shortened V by 0 bases and J by 0 bases, and 6 bases separated the two germline ends. CDR3 length: 14 amino acids. CDR3 sequence reads: CASSEAGSSYEQYF. The CDR3 region has the DNA TGTGCCAGCAGTGAAGCGGGCAGCTCCTACGAGCAGTACTTC.

This chain links TRBV27 with TRBJ2-3; TRBD1 agrees at 8 bases. Germline V CDR1 and CDR2: MNHEY, SMNVEV (reference sequence). V lost 3 bases, J lost 1 base, and 3 bases stayed unmatched. This CDR3 contains 15 residues. Written as DNA, the CDR3 is TGTGCCAGCAGTTTCGGACAGGGTGGCACAGATACGCAGTATTTT. It is translated as CASSFGQGGTDTQYF.

This clonotype was observed a few times. The chain carries TRBV7-9 and TRBJ2-7; D is unclear. The CDR3 runs to 12 residues. The V gene lost 1 base and the J gene lost 5 bases, with 6 bases spanning the gap. The V gene's germline CDR1 is SEHNR and CDR2 FQNEAQ (reference sequence). The CDR3 DNA is TGTGCCAGCAGCTTAGAAAGTAACGAGCAGTACGTC. This gives the protein CASSLESNEQYV.

This clonotype was detected only a few times. The V and J genes are TRBV12-5 and TRBJ2-7, with no clear D. Trimming removed 1 base at V and 4 bases at J, with 5 bases between. Germline V gives CDR1 LGHNT, CDR2 FRNRAP. The CDR3 loop spans 12 amino acids. The CDR3 here is CASGLGAYEQYF. The CDR3, as DNA: TGTGCTAGTGGTTTGGGAGCTTACGAGCAGTACTTC.

The rearrangement links TRBV15 to TRBJ1-2; D uncertain. Germline V CDR1 and CDR2: LNHNV, YYDKDF (reference sequence). Trimming left V 1 base short and J 0 bases short, with 9 bases between. The CDR3 sequence is 15 residues long. CDR3 nucleotides: TGTGCCACCAGCAGAGTGGGCTACGCTAACTATGGCTACACCTTC. Its protein is CATSRVGYANYGYTF.

This clonotype came up many times. The chain recombines TRBV7-9 with TRBJ2-6; D might be TRBD2 (7 bases). The CDR3 contains 18 residues. Per germline, CDR1 SEHNR and CDR2 FQNEAQ (reference sequence). Trimming shortened V by 5 bases and J by 3 bases, and 20 bases separated the two germline ends. CDR3 amino acids: CASSPPGGWVNGANVLTF. The CDR3 DNA reads as TGTGCCAGCAGCCCCCCGGGGGGCTGGGTGAATGGGGCCAACGTCCTGACTTTC.

J is TRBJ2-5 and V is TRBV7-9; D ambiguous. The CDR3 spans 12 residues. Trimming left V 0 bases short and J 6 bases short, with 5 bases between. Germline V gene sequence: CDR1 SEHNR, CDR2 FQNEAQ (reference sequence). The DNA of the CDR3 is TGTGCCAGCAGCTTAGCGCAAAAGACCCAGTACTTC. Translated, it gives CASSLAQKTQYF.

This sequence joins TRBV20-1 and TRBJ2-1; TRBD2 aligns across 8 bases. From germline, CDR1 is DFQATT and CDR2 SNEGSKA (reference sequence). The CDR3 is 15 amino acids. V shed 8 bases, J shed 3 bases, and the junction held 12 bases outside the gene matches. The CDR3 region is CSTHTGGTDYNEQFF. The CDR3 bases are TGCAGTACTCACACGGGAGGGACTGACTACAATGAGCAGTTCTTC.

A word on this clonotype: Just one base apart from a much larger clone, this may be a read error. The chain couples TRBV7-6 to TRBJ2-5; D is unclear. CDR3 length: 15 residues. Germline CDR1 reads SGHVS; CDR2 reads FNYEAQ. CDR3 in amino acids: CVSSQLAKKQETQYF. For the CDR3, the DNA is TGTGTCAGCAGCCAACTCGCAAAGAAGCAAGAGACCCAGTACTTC.